One T cell receptor (beta chain) is described in this entry. This sample is drawn from a study of blood T cell repertoires in COVID-19. The overall study: COVID-19 samples collected from the United States, Italy and Spain covered acute and convalescent phases. T cells, B-cell-depleted T cells, or PBMCs supplied cDNA or gDNA.

Germline CDR1 SGHTA, CDR2 FQGNSA. Trimming removed 2 bases from V and 6 bases from J, with 13 bases in between. This CDR3 has 14 residues. Original data processing: Cell counts per sample came from amplifying reference gene primers. Assay used: immunoSEQ multiplex PCR; TCRdb lists only in-frame clones, some missing. The V and J calls and clone size were taken over from that table, and D and trimming were inferred from the DNA. There are over 150,000 clones in the sample; approximately 88% occur only once, and less than 3.5% lies in the top ten. The sequencing input was peripheral blood. This chain uses TRBV7-2 with TRBJ1-1, with D possibly being TRBD1 (6 bases). This clonotype was obtained from a woman aged 55-69 years with acute or convalescent COVID-19. The CDR3 DNA sequence: TGTGCCAGCAGCTTAACTCGGGGGGCTGCTGAAGCTTTCTTT. As protein: CASSLTRGAAEAFF.